The clone carrying this T cell receptor beta chain has a count of ten or more. Its matching antigen is unknown. Stored at -80 C, 2 million PBMCs were the source of the unsorted libraries. The data derive from a study of neurological immune-mediated disorders. Germline values: CDR1 MNHNS, CDR2 SASEGT. Trimming left V 7 bases short and J 7 bases short, with 16 bases between. CDR3 length equals 13 residues. General observations from the study: Any association between clinical or MRI features and the multiple sclerosis repertoire cluster was absent. Patients with HTLV-1-associated myelopathy had the highest level of TCR clonal expansion, whereas patients with multiple sclerosis had the lowest level, falling beneath the level found in healthy controls.

TCRdb redid the calling of the 5' RACE reads with MiXCR, one entry per CDR3 protein. The repertoire includes approximately 60,000 distinct CDR3 sequences, around 4% of them detected once, and just over 2.5% sits in the top ten. The sequenced sample consisted of PBMCs. The source of this sequence is a man aged 50-60 years with multiple sclerosis. The chain is built from TRBV6-1 and TRBJ1-2, with D perhaps matching TRBD1 (5 bases). The CDR3 reads CASTRSKGTGYTF. The CDR3 DNA follows: TGTGCCAGCACTCGATCTAAGGGGACTGGCTACACCTTC.